These 15 T cell receptor beta chains originate from one sample sequenced in a study of cytomegalovirus exposure and HLA in healthy donors. The PCR made use of 60 Vbeta and 13 Jbeta primers. Libraries were prepared by immunoSEQ multiplex PCR; TCRdb keeps only in-frame clonotypes and omits some of them. The top ten clones hold 10% to 15% of a sample with 150,000 or so clones, about 74% of them seen once. The sequenced sample consisted of PBMCs. The receptors were gathered from a man aged 40-50 years in good health and CMV-seropositive.

The chain links TRBV7-9 to TRBJ1-3; D possibly corresponds to TRBD1 (6 bases). This CDR3 comprises 16 residues. Trimming took off 2 bases at V and 2 bases at J, with 13 bases between the two ends. Germline V gene sequence: CDR1 SEHNR, CDR2 FQNEAQ (reference sequence). As DNA, the CDR3 is TGTGCCAGCAGCTTATTATCTACAGGGACTGGAAACACCATATATTTT. Its translation: CASSLLSTGTGNTIYF.

This rearrangement joins TRBV27 to TRBJ2-6; TRBD1 is a possible D gene (6 bases). Trimming took off 4 bases at V and 1 base at J, with 14 bases between the two ends. Per germline, CDR1 MNHEY and CDR2 SMNVEV (reference sequence). The CDR3 is made up of 17 amino acids. DNA of the CDR3: TGTGCCAGCAGTTCCTACAGGGAAGAGTCTGGGGCCAACGTCCTGACTTTC. The encoded protein is CASSSYREESGANVLTF.

This rearrangement joins TRBV7-7 to TRBJ2-1; D may be TRBD2 (6 bases). Trimming stripped 5 bases from V and 8 bases from J, with 13 bases between. This CDR3 comprises 13 residues. Germline CDR1 is SSHAT and CDR2 is FNYEAQ (reference sequence). The CDR3 sequence is CASSSRLGYEQFF. DNA of the CDR3: TGTGCCAGCAGCAGCCGACTAGGATATGAGCAGTTCTTC.

The chain carries TRBV5-6 and TRBJ1-6; D might be TRBD1 (6 bases). CDR3 length: 14 amino acids. V was pared by 5 bases and J by 5 bases, with 11 bases between. The V gene's germline CDR1 is SGHDT and CDR2 YYEEEE. CDR3 coding DNA: TGTGCCAGCAGATTCTACAGGGATAATTCACCCCTCCACTTT. Its translation is CASRFYRDNSPLHF.

The V call is TRBV6-6, the J call TRBJ2-5; 7 bases fit TRBD2. This CDR3 is 16 amino acids long. Per the germline V gene, CDR1 is MNHNY and CDR2 is SVGAGI (reference sequence). Trimming at V came to 2 bases and at J to 3 bases, leaving 9 bases not matched to a gene. DNA of the CDR3: TGTGCCAGCAGTTACGAACTCGGGAGGCCAGAAGAGACCCAGTACTTC. Translated, it gives CASSYELGRPEETQYF.

The chain couples TRBV19 to TRBJ1-5, with 7 bases identical to TRBD1. V was pared by 1 base and J by 5 bases, with 5 bases of the junction left unmatched. The CDR3 has 15 residues. The germline gives CDR1 LNHDA, CDR2 SQIVND (reference sequence). The CDR3 reads CASSIAGGTDQPQHF. The CDR3 DNA sequence: TGTGCCAGTAGTATAGCAGGGGGGACAGATCAGCCCCAGCATTTT. The entire variable domain, with the rest obtained from reference TRBV19 and TRBJ1-5, is as follows: DGGITQSPKYLFRKEGQNVTLSCEQNLNHDAMYWYRQDPGQGLRLIYYSQIVNDFQKGDIAEGYSVSREKKESFPLTVTSAQKNPTAFYLCASSIAGGTDQPQHFGDGTRLSIL.

V and J are TRBV5-1 and TRBJ2-1, with 7 bases that match TRBD1. Per the germline V gene, CDR1 is SGHRS and CDR2 is YFSETQ. J was trimmed by 4 bases and V by 5 bases; bases with no gene match: 3. The CDR3 runs to 13 residues. The CDR3 DNA is TGCGCCAGCAGGACAGGGTCGTACAATGAGCAGTTCTTC. It specifies CASRTGSYNEQFF. Drawing the rest from reference TRBV5-1 and TRBJ2-1, the complete variable domain is KAGVTQTPRYLIKTRGQQVTLSCSPISGHRSVSWYQQTPGQGLQFLFEYFSETQRNKGNFPGRFSGRQFSNSRSEMNVSTLELGDSALYLCASRTGSYNEQFFGPGTRLTVL.

V gene TRBV6-5 combines with J gene TRBJ1-5; D call uncertain. Trimming left V 7 bases short and J 4 bases short, with 14 bases between. Per the germline V gene, CDR1 is MNHEY and CDR2 is SVGAGI. The CDR3 runs to 14 residues. CDR3 region: CASTQTNANQPQHF. CDR3 nucleotide sequence: TGTGCCAGCACCCAAACTAATGCGAATCAGCCCCAGCATTTT.

V usage is TRBV7-2 and J usage is TRBJ1-3; D gene ambiguous. V lost 3 bases and J lost 8, with 11 bases in between. CDR3 length: 13 amino acids. CDR1 and CDR2 (germline): SGHTA, FQGNSA. The CDR3 region has the DNA TGTGCCAGCAGCTTGACCCTCGGGGACACCATATATTTT. It specifies CASSLTLGDTIYF.

The V and J genes are TRBV10-3 and TRBJ2-7; the D gene is possibly TRBD1 (6 bases). The V end lost 6 bases, the J end lost 1 base, and 16 bases lay between the germline ends. CDR1 ENHRY and CDR2 SYGVKD come from the germline V gene. CDR3 length: 15 amino acids. CDR3 loop: CAISAGQGSSYEQYF. For the CDR3, the DNA is TGTGCCATCAGCGCCGGGCAGGGGTCATCCTACGAGCAGTACTTC.

The genes are TRBV10-3 and TRBJ2-1; 8 nucleotides match TRBD1. The CDR3 consists of 17 residues. Germline V lookup: CDR1 ENHRY, CDR2 SYGVKD. The J segment lost 4 bases and the V segment lost 8 bases, leaving 16 bases of the junction unmatched. The CDR3 coding sequence is TGTGCCATCCCAGATTCAGGAGCGGACAGGGAGTACAATGAGCAGTTCTTC. Protein product: CAIPDSGADREYNEQFF.

This clone was counted a single time. The genes are TRBV14 and TRBJ2-5, with TRBD1 identical over 8 bases. The CDR3 runs to 15 residues. CDR1 and CDR2 from the germline V gene are SGHDN and FVKESK. V trimming: 1 base; J trimming: 4 bases; junction bases outside the gene matches: 5. CDR3 DNA: TGTGCCAGCAGCCAAGGCGGACAGGGAGGAGAGACCCAGTACTTC. This sequence encodes CASSQGGQGGETQYF.

The chain joins TRBV7-8 to TRBJ2-7; D is perhaps TRBD2 (6 bases). Trimming removed 4 bases at V and 1 base at J, with 17 bases between. Germline V gene sequence: CDR1 SGHVS, CDR2 FQNEAQ. This CDR3 is built from 16 residues. The CDR3 spells CASSSQSQAGSYEQYF. CDR3 nucleotides: TGTGCCAGCAGCTCCCAGTCCCAGGCGGGGTCCTACGAGCAGTACTTC.

This chain links TRBV4-1 with TRBJ2-6; D is undetermined. Germline CDR1 reads MGHRA; CDR2 reads YSYEKL. This CDR3 has 15 amino acids. The V gene lost 0 bases and the J gene lost 1 base, with 4 bases spanning the gap. CDR3 bases: TGCGCCAGCAGCCAAGATCAGTCTGGGGCCAACGTCCTGACTTTC. It specifies CASSQDQSGANVLTF.

The chain couples TRBV5-1 to TRBJ1-1; 9 bases agree with TRBD1. This CDR3 is built from 14 residues. Germline V gives CDR1 SGHRS, CDR2 YFSETQ. Unmatched junction bases numbered 8, after V lost 8 bases and J lost 3 bases. The CDR3 is CASSTGGAYTEAFF. DNA for the CDR3: TGCGCCAGTAGTACAGGGGGCGCGTACACTGAAGCTTTCTTT.